This entry describes one TCR beta chain. The junction shows a germline mismatch at one end, possibly a read error. The entry originates in a study of tumor-infiltrating lymphocytes in primary liver carcinoma. The researchers produced TCR beta cDNA from approximately 0.45 ug total RNA with a constant-region primer. ARM-PCR, slightly modified, supplied the TCR beta libraries through three nested multiplex PCR rounds. Forward primers for TRBV1-TRBV30 and a C-beta reverse primer served the first two PCR rounds, at roughly 10 cycles each. TCRdb re-called the multiplex PCR reads with MiXCR, one entry per CDR3 protein. This table holds 95,000 to 150,000 distinct CDR3 sequences, 55% to 70% found once. CDR3 length equals 15 residues. From germline, CDR1 is SQVTM and CDR2 ANQGSEA. RNA and DNA were co-extracted from approximately 20-30 mg of unsorted bulk tissue.

Sequencing was done on a sample of tumor-adjacent normal liver tissue. The chain combines TRBV29-1 with TRBJ2-5; TRBD2 agrees at 9 bases. This sequence was found in a woman aged 55-70 years with primary liver carcinoma and hepatitis B virus infection. This CDR3 reads CCVEIAGATPETQYF. CDR3 in DNA: TGCTGCGTTGAAATAGCGGGAGCCACTCCGGAGACCCAGTACTTC.